These T cell receptor beta chains were read from a single sample in a study of T cells after yellow fever vaccination. TCRdb itself ran the 5' RACE reads through MiXCR, one entry per CDR3 protein. The sample holds 110,000 to 150,000 distinct CDR3 sequences, 6.6% seen once. Source: CD4+ T cells sorted from PBMCs, taken 10 days after the yellow fever booster vaccination. Every receptor here comes from a man younger than 45 who received the YFV17D yellow fever vaccine. CDR3s include the opening cysteine and the closing phenylalanine or tryptophan. The order of the fields is clone size, J gene, CDR3 length, V gene, D gene, CDR3 DNA, CDR3 protein. The D gene is left open where the match is weak. Expanded clones get a size class; other rows say once, few or many, or leave the size out.

few | TRBJ1-1 | 15 | TRBV18 | NA | TGTGCCAGTTTATGGACGGAGACCATGAACACTGAAGCTTTCTTT | CASLWTETMNTEAFF
NA | TRBJ2-7 | 13 | TRBV19 | TRBD1 | TGTGCCAGTAGTCAGGGGGCGTCCTACGAGCAGTACTTC | CASSQGASYEQYF
few | TRBJ2-3 | 17 | TRBV5-1 | TRBD2 | TGCGCCAGCAGCTTGAGGCTAGCGGGAGGGCGGACAGATACGCAGTATTTT | CASSLRLAGGRTDTQYF
NA | TRBJ2-7 | 14 | TRBV5-4 | TRBD2 | TGTGCCACCCGCCGGGCGGGAGGCTCCTACGAGCAGTACTTC | CATRRAGGSYEQYF
many | TRBJ2-5 | 16 | TRBV20-1 | TRBD2 | TGCAGTGCTAAACCTTTGAGTAGCGGGTACCAAGAGACCCAGTACTTC | CSAKPLSSGYQETQYF
few | TRBJ2-7 | 14 | TRBV7-2 | TRBD1 | TGTGCCAGCAGCTTAGTTGGACAGGGGCTCGAGCAGTACTTC | CASSLVGQGLEQYF
NA | TRBJ1-1 | 14 | TRBV20-1 | NA | TGCAGTGCTAGAGGGGGGGAGTTCGGCACTGAAGCTTTCTTT | CSARGGEFGTEAFF
NA | TRBJ1-6 | 14 | TRBV30 | NA | TGTGCCTGGAAACCCCGTCGCAATAATTCACCCCTCCACTTT | CAWKPRRNNSPLHF
many | TRBJ2-5 | 13 | TRBV29-1 | NA | TGCAGCGTTGTAAGGGGTGCGAGGGAGACCCAGTACTTC | CSVVRGARETQYF
many | TRBJ2-5 | 11 | TRBV7-6 | NA | TGTGCCAGCAGGGATCGGGAGACCCAGTACTTC | CASRDRETQYF
many | TRBJ2-3 | 15 | TRBV4-2 | NA | TGTGCCAGCAGCCAAGACTACAGGAACACAGATACGCAGTATTTT | CASSQDYRNTDTQYF
NA | TRBJ2-7 | 15 | TRBV21-1 | NA | TGTGCCAGCAGCAAATCCGGGACAGTCCGCTACGAGCAGTACTTC | CASSKSGTVRYEQYF
many | TRBJ2-2 | 16 | TRBV14 | NA | TGTGCCAGCAGCCAAGGTTTTAGGCTCCACACCGGGGAGCTGTTTTTT | CASSQGFRLHTGELFF
many | TRBJ2-7 | 16 | TRBV4-3 | TRBD2 | TGCGCCAGCAGCCAGGGAGCGGGAGTCGGTTCCTACGAGCAGTACTTC | CASSQGAGVGSYEQYF
many | TRBJ2-5 | 13 | TRBV29-1 | NA | TGCAGCGTAGCCTCACAGGGTACGGAGACCCAGTACTTC | CSVASQGTETQYF
many | TRBJ2-1 | 13 | TRBV7-8 | NA | TGTGCCAGCAGCTTGGACAGCGATCGGGAGCAGTTCTTC | CASSLDSDREQFF
few | TRBJ2-7 | 11 | TRBV18 | NA | TGTGCCAGCTCACCAGGGCAAAAAGTGTACTTC | CASSPGQKVYF
many | TRBJ2-2 | 14 | TRBV3-1 | NA | TGTGCCAGCAGCCAAGTCGAAACAGTCGGGGAGCTGTTTTTT | CASSQVETVGELFF
many | TRBJ2-3 | 17 | TRBV25-1 | TRBD1 | TGTGCCAGCAGTGAGCTTGGAGGGACAGGGGCCACAGATACGCAGTATTTT | CASSELGGTGATDTQYF
many | TRBJ2-7 | 15 | TRBV4-2 | NA | TGTGCCAGCAGCCAAGGTTCCGGAGTGAGAACCGAGCAGTACTTC | CASSQGSGVRTEQYF
NA | TRBJ2-1 | 11 | TRBV7-3 | NA | TGTGCCAGCGGGTCTTCCAATGAGCAGTTCTTC | CASGSSNEQFF
many | TRBJ2-5 | 13 | TRBV7-8 | TRBD1 | TGTGCCAGCAGCTGGGGACAGCAAGAGACCCAGTACTTC | CASSWGQQETQYF
many | TRBJ1-3 | 11 | TRBV20-1 | NA | TGCAGTTCCAGGAGGGGAAACACCATATATTTT | CSSRRGNTIYF
many | TRBJ2-6 | 20 | TRBV5-4 | TRBD2 | TGTGCCAGCAGCTCAGGGGTCCTAGCGGGAGACTTCTCTGGGGCCAACGTCCTGACTTTC | CASSSGVLAGDFSGANVLTF
many | TRBJ2-1 | 15 | TRBV6-2/TRBV6-3 | NA | TGTGCCAGCAGCCCCGATTGGCTAGGTCGGGATGAGCAGTTCTTC | CASSPDWLGRDEQFF
many | TRBJ2-2 | 14 | TRBV9 | NA | TGTGCCAGCAGCGTAGCCCCGAACACCGGGGAGCTGTTTTTT | CASSVAPNTGELFF
many | TRBJ2-7 | 11 | TRBV10-3 | NA | TGTGCCGCCACCTCCGGGACCGAGCAGTACTTC | CAATSGTEQYF
NA | TRBJ2-5 | 13 | TRBV5-4 | NA | TGTGCCAGCAGGATAGGGGGGGAAGAGACCCAGTACTTC | CASRIGGEETQYF
many | TRBJ2-3 | 10 | TRBV12-3/TRBV12-4 | NA | TGTGCCAGCAGCGCTCTTACGCAGTATTTT | CASSALTQYF
many | TRBJ2-2 | 17 | TRBV18 | NA | TGTGCCAGCTCACCACCGAACCGGGAGACCTTCCCCGGGGAGCTGTTTTTT | CASSPPNRETFPGELFF
NA | TRBJ2-7 | 15 | TRBV21-1 | NA | TGTGCCAGCAGCAAATTCGGGCGGAGCTCCTACGAGCAGTACTTC | CASSKFGRSSYEQYF
many | TRBJ2-1 | 11 | TRBV11-2 | NA | TGTGCCAGCAGCTGGGGGTCTAGTCCGTTCTTC | CASSWGSSPFF
many | TRBJ1-3 | 16 | TRBV7-2 | NA | TGTGCCAGCAGCTTAGCAGGACCGAGCTCTGGAAACACCATATATTTT | CASSLAGPSSGNTIYF
many | TRBJ1-1 | 12 | TRBV3-1 | NA | TGTGCCAGCCGACATGGGAACACTGAAGCTTTCTTT | CASRHGNTEAFF
many | TRBJ1-5 | 13 | TRBV20-1 | NA | TGCAGTGCAAGGGACCTATTTAATCAGCCCCAGCATTTT | CSARDLFNQPQHF
many | TRBJ2-7 | 14 | TRBV6-1 | TRBD1 | TGTGCCAGCAGGGTAACAGGGGGTGCCTACGAGCAGTACTTC | CASRVTGGAYEQYF
many | TRBJ2-1 | 13 | TRBV20-1 | TRBD2 | TGCAGTGCTAGAGCCAGCGGGGTCAATGAGCAGTTCTTC | CSARASGVNEQFF
many | TRBJ2-1 | 12 | TRBV7-2 | NA | TGTGCCAGCAGCTTAGTAGGGAGTGAGCAGTTCTTC | CASSLVGSEQFF
many | TRBJ2-3 | 15 | TRBV12-3/TRBV12-4 | NA | TGTGCCAGCGAAGGGAAGGCCTCGACCACAGATACGCAGTATTTT | CASEGKASTTDTQYF
many | TRBJ2-7 | 14 | TRBV7-2 | NA | TGTGCCAGCAGCTTACCAGGACGGACCGACGAGCAGTACTTC | CASSLPGRTDEQYF
many | TRBJ2-1 | 10 | TRBV7-9 | NA | TGTGCCAGCACGCTTCAAGAGCAGTTCTTC | CASTLQEQFF
many | TRBJ2-3 | 16 | TRBV27 | TRBD2 | TGTGCCAGCTCCCCTTTCGGGGCGGGAGAAATGGATACGCAGTATTTT | CASSPFGAGEMDTQYF
many | TRBJ2-3 | 15 | TRBV3-1 | NA | TGTGCCAGCAGCCAATGGGACGGAAGCACAGATACGCAGTATTTT | CASSQWDGSTDTQYF
few | TRBJ2-7 | 15 | TRBV7-2 | TRBD2 | TGTGCCAGCAGCTTGTCGGGACTAGCGGGACCCGAGCAGTACTTC | CASSLSGLAGPEQYF
many | TRBJ1-3 | 14 | TRBV7-8 | NA | TGTGCCAGCAGCTTAGGGGGGCTTGGAAACACCATATATTTT | CASSLGGLGNTIYF
many | TRBJ1-1 | 13 | TRBV12-3/TRBV12-4 | NA | TGTGCCAGCAGTTTAGGGGGGAGCACTGAAGCTTTCTTT | CASSLGGSTEAFF